This TCR beta chain was profiled in a study of blood T cell repertoires in COVID-19. Looking at the study overall: Samples representing acute and convalescent COVID-19 were sourced from the United States, Italy and Spain. PBMCs, B-cell-depleted T cells, or T cells were the source of the cDNA or gDNA that made up the material.

Deletions cut 5 bases from V and 2 bases from J, with 16 bases between. The CDR3 covers 15 residues. CDR1 and CDR2 (germline): SEHNR, FQNEAQ (reference sequence). As originally analysed: Estimates of nucleated cell counts were drawn from the amplification of reference gene primers. Data came from immunoSEQ multiplex PCR; TCRdb stores just in-frame clones and leaves some out. That table furnishes V, J and clone size, whereas the DNA furnished D and trimming. The sample includes just over 250,000 clones, 88% of them seen just once. This rearrangement joins TRBV7-9 to TRBJ2-7; no reliable D call. The TCR sequence derives from a man aged 55 to 70 who had recovered from COVID-19. The sequenced sample was peripheral blood. Here the CDR3 DNA reads TGTGCCAGCAGCCCCTTCGGTGACACCACCTACGAGCAGTACTTC. This sequence encodes CASSPFGDTTYEQYF.